The 5 T cell receptor beta chains below were found in one sample sequenced in a study of neurological immune-mediated disorders (dated by TCRdb to between 2019 and 2020). Library preparation was by 5' RACE. The sequencer was an Illumina HiSeq 2500. TCRdb ran its own pipeline on the public reads, namely fastp trimming at Q25 and MiXCR clone calling, and kept in-frame beta chains. Every CDR3 protein is listed once, alongside the most common genes and DNA of its rows. The sample profile shows under 45,000 distinct CDR3 sequences; roughly 12% of them were found once. Around 1.3% of the sample belongs to the ten largest clones. Input material: PBMCs. Receptors were obtained from a female donor in good health.

This clonotype was counted at least ten times. The chain is built from TRBV12-3 or TRBV12-4 and TRBJ2-7; D is perhaps TRBD1 (5 bases). The V gene lost 1 base and the J gene lost 5 bases, with 9 bases spanning the gap. The CDR3 spans 13 residues. CDR3 loop: CASSLVARDEQYF. CDR3 bases: TGTGCCAGCAGTTTAGTAGCCAGGGACGAGCAGTACTTC.

This clonotype was picked up many times. V is TRBV2 and J is TRBJ1-5; TRBD1 might be the D (6 bases). CDR1 and CDR2 from the germline V gene are SNHLY and FYNNEI. V was cut by 6 bases and J by 3 bases, with 9 bases left in between. This CDR3 region has 13 residues. CDR3 in DNA: TGTGCCAGCAGCGGACAGAACAATCAGCCCCAGCATTTT. This codes for CASSGQNNQPQHF. Complete variable domain (other parts from reference TRBV2 and TRBJ1-5): EPEVTQTPSHQVTQMGQEVILRCVPISNHLYFYWYRQILGQKVEFLVSFYNNEISEKSEIFDDQFSVERPDGSNFTLKIRSTKLEDSAMYFCASSGQNNQPQHFGDGTRLSIL.

This clonotype came up many times. The chain uses TRBV25-1 and TRBJ1-1; D might be TRBD1 (6 bases). CDR3 length: 14 residues. The germline V gene has CDR1 MGHDK and CDR2 SYGVNS. The V end lost 5 bases, the J end lost 10 bases, and 20 bases lay between the germline ends. The CDR3 DNA sequence: TGTGCCAGCAGTAACTACCGGGACACCCCAGGAGCTTTCTTT. The encoded protein is CASSNYRDTPGAFF. Complete variable domain (other parts from reference TRBV25-1 and TRBJ1-1): EADIYQTPRYLVIGTGKKITLECSQTMGHDKMYWYQQDPGMELHLIHYSYGVNSTEKGDLSSESTVSRIRTEHFPLTLESARPSHTSQYLCASSNYRDTPGAFFGQGTRLTVV.

Notes on this clonotype: Compared with germline, one end of the junction differs, possibly owing to a read error. This rearrangement joins TRBV10-3 to TRBJ1-6; D not resolved. This CDR3 has 15 amino acids. The germline gives CDR1 ENHRY, CDR2 SYGVKD. The CDR3 loop reads CAITTSLSYNSPIHF. The CDR3 bases are TGTGCCATCACCACGTCGCTCTCCTATAATTCACCCATCCACTTT.

This clonotype was detected many times. The chain is built from TRBV15 and TRBJ1-2; 7 bases agree with TRBD1. With V trimmed by 5 bases and J by 0 bases, 12 bases remained unmatched. CDR3 length equals 17 residues. Germline CDR1 reads LNHNV; CDR2 reads YYDKDF (reference sequence). In DNA form, the CDR3 reads TGTGCCACCAGCGGCCAGGACAGGTTAATAGCTAACTATGGCTACACCTTC. It translates to CATSGQDRLIANYGYTF.